A selection of T cell receptor beta chains follows, all from one sample in a study of human T cells and chemical hapten exposure. TCRdb analysed the RACE reads with MiXCR anew, one entry per CDR3 protein. The sample contains under 450,000 distinct CDR3 sequences, 4.8% of which appear only once. Specimen: whole blood, collected in connection with sensitization to the hapten diphenylcyclopropenone (DPC). These receptors were collected from a woman in her forties or fifties with alopecia areata. Some clones in this sample may be carry-over from other donors' samples. Each CDR3 is given with its conserved first and last residue. The D gene is left open where the match is weak. Clone size appears in some rows only: once, few, many, or a class for an expanded clone.

J: TRBJ1-6
D: .
size: many
V: TRBV3-1
DNA: TGTGCCAGCAGGCTGACAGCGGATAATTCACCCCTCCACTTT
CDR3: CASRLTADNSPLHF

J: TRBJ2-3
D: .
size: few
V: TRBV5-6
DNA: TGTGCCAGCAGCTTCGGACGGGGGGCCCCAGATACGCAGTATTTT
CDR3: CASSFGRGAPDTQYF

J: TRBJ2-7
D: TRBD1
size: .
V: TRBV28
DNA: TGTGCCAGCAGTCTGGACAGGGAAATTCGGCGCGAGCAGTACTTC
CDR3: CASSLDREIRREQYF

J: TRBJ1-6
D: .
size: few
V: TRBV27
DNA: TGTGCCAGCACTGTCCGGGGGGCGCTTAATTCACCCCTCCACTTT
CDR3: CASTVRGALNSPLHF

J: TRBJ2-7
D: .
size: many
V: TRBV5-1
DNA: TGCGCCAGCAGCTTGGATACAGCCTCCTACGAGCAGTACTTC
CDR3: CASSLDTASYEQYF

J: TRBJ1-1
D: .
size: few
V: TRBV5-8
DNA: TGTGCCAGCAGCTTGAAGGGGGTCCTACAGGGCACTGAAGCTTTCTTT
CDR3: CASSLKGVLQGTEAFF

J: TRBJ2-7
D: .
size: many
V: TRBV11-2
DNA: TGTGCCAGCAGCCAAACGGCCTACGAGCAGTACTTC
CDR3: CASSQTAYEQYF

J: TRBJ2-1
D: .
size: many
V: TRBV5-1
DNA: TGCGCCAGCAGCTTGCTACAGGGCAATGAGCAGTTCTTC
CDR3: CASSLLQGNEQFF

J: TRBJ2-7
D: .
size: many
V: TRBV4-2
DNA: TGTGCCAGCAGCCAAGGAGGGGACGAGCAGTACTTC
CDR3: CASSQGGDEQYF

J: TRBJ2-7
D: TRBD1
size: many
V: TRBV20-1
DNA: TGCAGTGCCAACAGGGGGGAGCAAGCCGGGCAGTACTTC
CDR3: CSANRGEQAGQYF

J: TRBJ2-1
D: .
size: few
V: TRBV10-1
DNA: TGCGCCAGCAGTGAAGCCGGGGAACCCTACAATGAGCAGTTCTTC
CDR3: CASSEAGEPYNEQFF

J: TRBJ2-7
D: .
size: many
V: TRBV25-1
DNA: TGTGCCAGCAGTGAATACGGCGGGGACCACGAGCAGTACTTC
CDR3: CASSEYGGDHEQYF

J: TRBJ1-5
D: .
size: many
V: TRBV6-2/TRBV6-3
DNA: TGTGCCAGCAGCTACGGCAATCAGCCCCAGCATTTT
CDR3: CASSYGNQPQHF

J: TRBJ1-5
D: .
size: many
V: TRBV5-4
DNA: TGTGCCAGCAGCTTGGGTGGGGCCGGGCAGCCCCAGCATTTT
CDR3: CASSLGGAGQPQHF

J: TRBJ2-5
D: .
size: few
V: TRBV7-8
DNA: TGTGCCAGCAGCTTCAGGAGGGTTCCCGAGACCCAGTACTTC
CDR3: CASSFRRVPETQYF

J: TRBJ2-1
D: .
size: .
V: TRBV4-3
DNA: TGCGCCAGCCGATCACGGGGGTTTGAGCAGTTCTTC
CDR3: CASRSRGFEQFF

J: TRBJ2-1
D: TRBD2
size: many
V: TRBV20-1
DNA: TGCAGTGTTATGGCCCTAGCGGGAGCGAATGAGCAGTTCTTC
CDR3: CSVMALAGANEQFF

J: TRBJ2-1
D: .
size: few
V: TRBV20-1
DNA: TGCAGTGCTAGAGATCCAAGAACCCTCAATGAGCAGTTCTTC
CDR3: CSARDPRTLNEQFF

J: TRBJ2-1
D: .
size: many
V: TRBV12-3/TRBV12-4
DNA: TGTGCCAGCAGCTTAGGATCCTACAATGAGCAGTTCTTC
CDR3: CASSLGSYNEQFF

J: TRBJ2-1
D: .
size: many
V: TRBV3-1
DNA: TGTGCCAGCAGCCCGGGACCCGCCTACAATGAGCAGTTCTTC
CDR3: CASSPGPAYNEQFF

J: TRBJ2-5
D: TRBD1
size: .
V: TRBV9
DNA: TGTGCCAGCAGCTTCACAGGGGGACAGAGACAAGAGACCCAGTACTTC
CDR3: CASSFTGGQRQETQYF

J: TRBJ1-4
D: TRBD1
size: many
V: TRBV5-6
DNA: TGTGCCAGCAGCTCCGACAGGGGTTCTGTGGAAAAACTGTTTTTT
CDR3: CASSSDRGSVEKLFF

J: TRBJ2-7
D: .
size: .
V: TRBV7-6
DNA: TGTGCCAGCGGGACTGGGGCCTACCGGGAGCAGTACTTC
CDR3: CASGTGAYREQYF

J: TRBJ1-2
D: TRBD1
size: many
V: TRBV7-2
DNA: TGTGCCAGCAGCTTACAGGGGGGGGACTATGGCTACACCTTC
CDR3: CASSLQGGDYGYTF

J: TRBJ1-5
D: .
size: many
V: TRBV20-1
DNA: TGCAGTGCTAGGGTGGGGGGTAGCAATCAGCCCCAGCATTTT
CDR3: CSARVGGSNQPQHF

J: TRBJ2-1
D: TRBD1
size: .
V: TRBV6-2/TRBV6-3
DNA: TGTGCCAGCAGTTACAGGGGGCTGGACAATGAGCAGTTCTTC
CDR3: CASSYRGLDNEQFF

J: TRBJ2-7
D: .
size: .
V: TRBV5-4
DNA: TGTGCCAGCAGCTTGGTCGCCGGCAGGGGTTCGGGAGAGCAGTACTTC
CDR3: CASSLVAGRGSGEQYF

J: TRBJ2-7
D: TRBD1
size: many
V: TRBV20-1
DNA: TGCAGTGCTAGAGATCCCAGGACAGGGGCTTACGAGCAGTACTTC
CDR3: CSARDPRTGAYEQYF

J: TRBJ2-5
D: .
size: .
V: TRBV12-5
DNA: TGTGCTAGTGGTCCCGGACAGCTCACAGAGACCCAGTACTTC
CDR3: CASGPGQLTETQYF

J: TRBJ1-1
D: TRBD1
size: few
V: TRBV6-1
DNA: TGTGCCAGCAGTGAAGGGACAGGCCTGTTGGCTTTCTTT
CDR3: CASSEGTGLLAFF

J: TRBJ2-5
D: .
size: few
V: TRBV11-3
DNA: TGTGCCAGCAGCTCTTATCGAACTAGTCGGGAAGAGACCCAGTACTTC
CDR3: CASSSYRTSREETQYF

J: TRBJ2-1
D: .
size: few
V: TRBV6-2/TRBV6-3
DNA: TGTGCCAGCAAGGCCCTCCTAGGCCCCAATGAGCAGTTCTTC
CDR3: CASKALLGPNEQFF

J: TRBJ1-5
D: TRBD1
size: few
V: TRBV6-1
DNA: TGTGCCAGCAGTCCCCGTGACAGGGGCTCGGTTAGCAATCAGCCCCAGCATTTT
CDR3: CASSPRDRGSVSNQPQHF

J: TRBJ1-5
D: .
size: .
V: TRBV6-1
DNA: TGTGCCAGCAGTATACGGACAAGCAATCAGCCCCAGCATTTT
CDR3: CASSIRTSNQPQHF

J: TRBJ2-2
D: .
size: many
V: TRBV6-1
DNA: TGTGCCAGCACGCCGTTGGCGGGGATAGCGAACACCGGGGAGCTGTTTTTT
CDR3: CASTPLAGIANTGELFF

J: TRBJ2-5
D: TRBD1
size: many
V: TRBV12-3/TRBV12-4
DNA: TGTGCCAGCAGTTTGCGGACAGGGGCCGCCGTGGAGACCCAGTACTTC
CDR3: CASSLRTGAAVETQYF

J: TRBJ2-2
D: TRBD2
size: many
V: TRBV9
DNA: TGTGCCAGCAGCGTAGAGGCAGTGACTAGCATCGCCGGGGAGCTGTTTTTT
CDR3: CASSVEAVTSIAGELFF

J: TRBJ1-5
D: TRBD1
size: many
V: TRBV6-6
DNA: TGTGCCAGCAGTTCCGGGACAGGGGGCGCCAATCAGCCCCAGCATTTT
CDR3: CASSSGTGGANQPQHF

J: TRBJ2-3
D: TRBD2
size: many
V: TRBV20-1
DNA: TGCAGTGCTAGAGACCTAGCGGGAGGGGGCGCAGATACGCAGTATTTT
CDR3: CSARDLAGGGADTQYF

J: TRBJ1-2
D: .
size: few
V: TRBV29-1
DNA: TGCAGCGTTGAAGCGGGACTTAACTATGGCTACACCTTC
CDR3: CSVEAGLNYGYTF

J: TRBJ1-2
D: .
size: many
V: TRBV7-2
DNA: TGTGCCAGCAGCTCTGGACGCTATGGCTACACCTTC
CDR3: CASSSGRYGYTF

J: TRBJ1-2
D: .
size: few
V: TRBV6-5
DNA: TGTGCCAGCAGTCTCCCGGCAGGAACGCAAGGCTACACCTTC
CDR3: CASSLPAGTQGYTF

J: TRBJ1-2
D: .
size: many
V: TRBV10-3
DNA: TGTGCCATCACATCATCAGGGATTGGGGCCTATGGCTACACCTTC
CDR3: CAITSSGIGAYGYTF

J: TRBJ2-1
D: TRBD2
size: many
V: TRBV29-1
DNA: TGCAGCGTTGCTAGCGGGGGGATCTACAATGAGCAGTTCTTC
CDR3: CSVASGGIYNEQFF

J: TRBJ1-2
D: .
size: many
V: TRBV5-1
DNA: TGCGCCAGCAGCTCGGATTCCACAGGATATGGCGGCTACACCTTC
CDR3: CASSSDSTGYGGYTF

J: TRBJ1-2
D: .
size: .
V: TRBV3-1
DNA: TGTGCCAGCAGCCAAGACAAGAGCCATGGCTACACCTTC
CDR3: CASSQDKSHGYTF

J: TRBJ2-6
D: .
size: few
V: TRBV6-2/TRBV6-3
DNA: TGTGCCGGTTCGGGGGCGCAGGGGGCCAACGTCCTGACTTTC
CDR3: CAGSGAQGANVLTF

J: TRBJ1-4
D: TRBD1
size: .
V: TRBV7-9
DNA: TGTGCCAGCAGGGGGACAGATAATGAAAAACTGTTTTTT
CDR3: CASRGTDNEKLFF

J: TRBJ2-3
D: .
size: many
V: TRBV6-1
DNA: TGTGCCAGCAGTGATTGGGGTCGAGGGGGAGATACGCAGTATTTT
CDR3: CASSDWGRGGDTQYF

J: TRBJ1-5
D: .
size: many
V: TRBV10-3
DNA: TGTGCCATCAGTGGAGAGGCAGCCAATCAGCCCCAGCATTTT
CDR3: CAISGEAANQPQHF

J: TRBJ1-1
D: .
size: few
V: TRBV10-3
DNA: TGTGCCAGCTTACAGGGCGACACTGAAGCTTTCTTT
CDR3: CASLQGDTEAFF

J: TRBJ1-1
D: .
size: many
V: TRBV3-1
DNA: TGTGCCAGCAGCCAGACAGTGAACACTGAAGCTTTCTTT
CDR3: CASSQTVNTEAFF

J: TRBJ1-6
D: .
size: many
V: TRBV28
DNA: TGTGCCAGCAGTCCCGTGACTAGGTCGAACTATAATTCACCCCTCCACTTT
CDR3: CASSPVTRSNYNSPLHF